Given below is one T cell receptor (beta chain) in context. V was clipped by 6 bases and J by 2 bases; unmatched bases: 14. Germline assignment: CDR1 SQVTM and CDR2 ANQGSEA. CDR3 length equals 16 residues. Per the original methods: Amplification of reference gene primers was used by the study to estimate nucleated cell counts. Sequencing used immunoSEQ multiplex PCR; TCRdb keeps in-frame clones, though not all of them. The DNA was the basis for D and trimming; V, J and clone size are from that table. The profile shows about 230,000 clones, approximately 90% of them singletons. The record originates from a study of blood T cell repertoires in COVID-19. The wider study: PBMCs, B-cell-depleted T cells, or T cells provided the cDNA or gDNA that made up the material.

This rearrangement joins TRBV29-1 to TRBJ2-3; 7 nucleotides line up with TRBD1. Sequenced sample: peripheral blood. This receptor was identified in a man aged 45 to 65 with COVID-19, enrolled during active disease. Here the CDR3 reads CSVSRTGSRLTDTQYF. The CDR3, as DNA: TGCAGCGTATCCCGGACAGGCTCAAGGCTCACAGATACGCAGTATTTT.